The 20 T cell receptor beta chains listed next were all sequenced from one sample in a study of blood T cells in healthy people across ages. A sample-barcoded 5' primer and a J-beta primer mix were used in a second PCR of roughly 7 to 11 cycles. Using its own MiXCR run on the 5' RACE reads, TCRdb lists one record per CDR3 protein. Of 800,000 to 950,000 distinct CDR3 sequences in the sample, around 36% are singletons; the top ten hold 13%. The sequenced material came from blood. All receptors come from a man younger than 35 in good health.

This sequence joins TRBV4-3 and TRBJ2-5; 7 positions match TRBD2. The J segment lost 7 bases and the V segment lost 1 base, leaving 9 bases of the junction unmatched. Germline CDR1 LGHNA, CDR2 YSLEER. This CDR3 has 15 residues. The CDR3 region is CASSQVYTSVGTQYF. DNA of the CDR3: TGCGCCAGCAGCCAAGTCTATACTAGCGTTGGGACCCAGTACTTC.

This clonotype was observed a few times. The rearrangement uses TRBV12-3 or TRBV12-4 and TRBJ2-2, with D possibly matching TRBD2 (5 bases). The V end was cut by 8 bases, the J end by 6 bases, with 7 bases between. The CDR3 has 11 residues. The CDR3 sequence is CASSGSGELFF. The CDR3 DNA follows: TGTGCCAGCTCGGGGTCCGGGGAGCTGTTTTTT.

The rearrangement links TRBV20-1 to TRBJ1-5, with TRBD1 matching 11 bases. CDR3 length: 14 amino acids. V lost 5 bases, J lost 6 bases, and 6 bases stayed unmatched. Germline V gives CDR1 DFQATT, CDR2 SNEGSKA (reference sequence). The CDR3 reads CSAGPGQGGQPQHF. DNA of the CDR3: TGCAGTGCTGGTCCGGGACAGGGGGGTCAGCCCCAGCATTTT.

This clonotype came up a few times. The gene calls are TRBV20-1 and TRBJ2-3; D perhaps matches TRBD2 (6 bases). This CDR3 region has 17 residues. From germline, CDR1 is DFQATT and CDR2 SNEGSKA (reference sequence). The germline V and J ends were trimmed by 0 bases and 2 bases, with 18 bases remaining between them. DNA for the CDR3: TGCAGTGCTAGAGATATATTGGGCGGGGTTCTCACAGATACGCAGTATTTT. Encoded protein: CSARDILGGVLTDTQYF.

This chain links TRBV15 with TRBJ2-7; 8 bases are shared with TRBD1. The germline gives CDR1 LNHNV, CDR2 YYDKDF (reference sequence). V shed 4 bases and J 4 bases; nucleotides not matched to a gene: 6. The CDR3 sequence is 14 residues long. CDR3 loop: CATSNHRGWYEQYF. CDR3 nucleotide sequence: TGTGCCACCAGCAACCACAGGGGGTGGTACGAGCAGTACTTC.

The chain carries TRBV6-2 or TRBV6-3 and TRBJ1-6, with D unclear. Between the trimmed V and J ends, which lost 8 bases and 0 bases, there was a span of 8 bases. The CDR3 has 14 residues. Looked up from germline, CDR1 is MNHEY and CDR2 is SVGEGT. The CDR3 sequence: CASGDTSYNSPLHF. For the CDR3, the DNA is TGTGCCAGCGGAGATACCTCCTATAATTCACCCCTCCACTTT.

The rearrangement joins TRBV12-3 or TRBV12-4 to TRBJ2-7; the match to TRBD1 covers 12 bases. The CDR3 is 14 amino acids. V shed 5 bases and J 4 bases; nucleotides not matched to a gene: 3. The DNA for the CDR3 is TGTGCCAGCAGTGGGACAGGGGGCGTATACGAGCAGTACTTC. Encoded protein: CASSGTGGVYEQYF.

In this sample, this clonotype turned up a few times. This sequence joins TRBV6-5 and TRBJ1-5; D gene ambiguous. From germline, CDR1 is MNHEY and CDR2 SVGAGI. V dropped 0 bases and J dropped 7 bases, with 7 bases sitting between them. The CDR3 is made up of 13 amino acids. The CDR3 loop reads CASSYSRRQPQHF. CDR3 in DNA: TGTGCCAGCAGTTACTCAAGAAGACAGCCCCAGCATTTT.

The chain combines TRBV20-1 with TRBJ2-4, with 7 bases aligning to TRBD1. The V gene end was trimmed by 4 bases and the J gene end by 15 bases; junction bases not matched to a gene: 15. CDR3 length equals 13 residues. Germline CDR1 reads DFQATT; CDR2 reads SNEGSKA (reference sequence). The chain's CDR3 is CSANRDRFYERYF. The CDR3 nucleotides read TGCAGTGCTAACCGGGACAGATTCTACGAGCGGTACTTC.

The chain has TRBV7-2 and TRBJ1-2; 9 bases match TRBD1. CDR1 is SGHTA and CDR2 is FQGNSA in the germline V gene. The trim removed 5 bases at V and 0 bases at J, leaving 7 bases unmatched. This CDR3 is 16 amino acids long. The CDR3 coding sequence is TGTGCCAGCAGCCCGGGACAGGGACTAGCTAACTATGGCTACACCTTC. Protein product: CASSPGQGLANYGYTF.

This clonotype came up a few times. V usage is TRBV12-3 or TRBV12-4 and J usage is TRBJ1-6; 7 bases line up with TRBD1. This CDR3 region has 14 residues. V was pared by 5 bases and J by 7 bases, with 5 bases of the junction left unmatched. CDR3 protein: CASSGGQRNSPLHF. CDR3 coding DNA: TGTGCCAGCAGTGGGGGACAGAGGAATTCACCCCTCCACTTT.

The chain has TRBV12-3 or TRBV12-4 and TRBJ2-7; no clear D. With 3 bases removed from V and 3 bases from J, the gap between germline ends came to 9 bases. The CDR3 covers 13 residues. CDR3 in amino acids: CASSFDTLYEQYF. In DNA form, the CDR3 reads TGTGCCAGCAGTTTTGACACTCTCTACGAGCAGTACTTC.

The chain carries TRBV15 and TRBJ1-4; D ambiguous. This CDR3 contains 15 residues. Germline lookup yields CDR1 LNHNV and CDR2 YYDKDF (reference sequence). The V end lost 1 base, the J end lost 8 bases, and 14 bases lay between the germline ends. The CDR3 DNA follows: TGTGCCACCAGCAGAGGCCGCCCGGCATTGGAAAAACTGTTTTTT. Amino acid sequence: CATSRGRPALEKLFF.

This rearrangement joins TRBV2 to TRBJ1-2; the D gene is possibly TRBD1 (5 bases). This CDR3 contains 12 residues. V was clipped by 6 bases and J by 8 bases, with 13 bases between them. The germline V gene has CDR1 SNHLY and CDR2 FYNNEI. For the CDR3, the DNA is TGTGCCAGCAGCCAGGGTCATGAGGGCTACACCTTC. It is translated as CASSQGHEGYTF.

The chain combines TRBV5-1 with TRBJ1-2, with TRBD1 as a possible D gene (5 bases). CDR1 is SGHRS, CDR2 YFSETQ, per germline. V was shortened by 2 bases and J by 8 bases, with 13 bases between the two germline ends. The CDR3 totals 13 residues. The CDR3 region has the DNA TGCGCCAGCAGCTTTCCTGGAGGGGACGGCTACACCTTC. Translation: CASSFPGGDGYTF.

The V call is TRBV6-2 or TRBV6-3, the J call TRBJ2-5; maybe TRBD2 (5 bases). The CDR3 totals 13 residues. Trimming pared 7 bases from V and 11 bases from J, leaving 20 bases between. Germline CDR1 is MNHEY and CDR2 is SVGEGT. The CDR3 is CASTNVGVHEQYF. As DNA, the CDR3 is TGTGCCAGCACCAATGTCGGGGTACATGAGCAGTACTTC.

The table lists this clonotype with a few counts. The chain uses TRBV12-3 or TRBV12-4 and TRBJ1-1; TRBD1 agrees at 7 bases. The CDR3 covers 17 residues. Trimming cost V 5 bases and J 0 bases; bases outside gene matches: 12. The CDR3 loop is CASSATGTATLNTEAFF. CDR3 coding DNA: TGTGCCAGCAGTGCAACCGGGACAGCGACCCTGAACACTGAAGCTTTCTTT.

The CDR3 loop is CASSQDLRCEQFF. The DNA of the CDR3 is TGTGCCAGCAGCCAAGATCTGAGGTGTGAGCAGTTCTTC. V usage is TRBV4-2 and J usage is TRBJ2-1; D is uncertain. Per germline, CDR1 LGHNA and CDR2 YNFKEQ. With 0 bases removed from V and 9 bases from J, the gap between germline ends came to 9 bases. The CDR3 is 13 amino acids.

This clonotype has only a few counts. V is TRBV30 and J is TRBJ1-5, with TRBD1 matching over 8 bases. V shed 2 bases and J 7 bases; nucleotides not matched to a gene: 10. The V gene's germline CDR1 is GTSNPN and CDR2 SVGIG (reference sequence). The CDR3 is 15 amino acids. The CDR3 region has the DNA TGTGCCTGGAGTCCCGGACAGGGTGTGGGCCAGCCCCAGCATTTT. It specifies CAWSPGQGVGQPQHF.

This clonotype was observed at least ten times. The gene calls are TRBV7-2 and TRBJ2-7; 7 bases fit TRBD1. This CDR3 has 14 amino acids. Germline assignment: CDR1 SGHTA and CDR2 FQGNSA. The V gene end was trimmed by 4 bases and the J gene end by 5 bases; junction bases not matched to a gene: 8. The chain's CDR3 is CASSSSTGSHEQYF. The DNA for the CDR3 is TGTGCCAGCAGCTCATCGACAGGGTCTCACGAGCAGTACTTC.